This T cell receptor beta chain comes out of a study of Graves' ophthalmopathy and Graves' hyperthyroidism. Overall study findings and caveats: Most clonotypes expanded in thyroid above 0.001 frequency were present in blood too. From stable hyperthyroidism, ophthalmopathy was separated by a 13-signature model with 87.88% sensitivity and under 84% specificity.

This clonotype was counted ten times or more. The antigen is unknown. The CDR3 is 15 residues long. With V trimmed by 6 bases and J by 3 bases, 4 bases remained unmatched. Germline CDR1 and CDR2: SNHLY and FYNNEI. Amplifying from RNA transcripts, the study obtained TCR beta CDR3 regions. The workflow started with a first-round RT-PCR run with HTBI primers and then moved on to a second-round multiplex PCR. Using its own MiXCR run on the multiplex PCR reads, TCRdb lists one record per CDR3 protein. The sample has about 550,000 distinct CDR3 sequences; 35% to 40% are singletons. Sequenced sample: peripheral blood or thyroid tissue (not recorded which). The receptor was derived from an adult man with Graves' hyperthyroidism. This chain connects TRBV2 to TRBJ2-2; 10 bases map to TRBD2. For the CDR3, the DNA is TGTGCCAGCAGCTCTAGCGGGGGTTACACCGGGGAGCTGTTTTTT. Protein: CASSSSGGYTGELFF.